This T cell receptor (beta chain) was found in a study of regulatory T cells in long-lasting Graves disease. Study-wide context: Graves' patients, diagnosed recently, had received antithyroid drugs under 3 months. Study results and limitations: When disease was persistent, TRBV28, TRBJ1-2 and TRBJ2-5 were the favored segments.

Both iRepertoire HTBI primers and Arm-PCR of CDR3 regions were used to build the TCR beta libraries. TCRdb itself ran the multiplex PCR reads through MiXCR, one entry per CDR3 protein. The repertoire holds over 500,000 distinct CDR3 sequences, with about 15% as singletons. This clonotype was seen repeatedly, ten times or more. The antigen remains unidentified. As for time point: newly diagnosed GD, antithyroid drugs for less than 3 months. The TCR library was made from RNA that had been extracted from PBMCs in TRIzol. The ends were cut back, 7 bases at V and 2 bases at J, with 20 bases in the middle. This CDR3 is built from 16 residues. CDR1 is SGHTA and CDR2 is FQGNSA in the germline V gene. The same data also went into a second study, on T cells in Graves' hyperthyroidism and ophthalmopathy.

The sample was peripheral blood mononuclear cells (PBMCs), taken at new diagnosis, from a patient treated with antithyroid drugs. This sequence joins TRBV7-2 and TRBJ2-5; TRBD2 is a possible D gene (5 bases). The receptor's source is a woman aged 30 to 39 with Graves disease. Here the CDR3 DNA reads TGTGCCAGCACCCTAAGAGTGGCGGGTGCACAAGAGACCCAGTACTTC. Amino acids: CASTLRVAGAQETQYF. The full variable domain, with the rest looked up from reference TRBV7-2 and TRBJ2-5, is GAGVSQSPSNKVTEKGKDVELRCDPISGHTALYWYRQSLGQGLEFLIYFQGNSAPDKSGLPSDRFSAERTGGSVSTLTIQRTQQEDSAVYLCASTLRVAGAQETQYFGPGTRLLVL.